These 17 T cell receptor beta chains came from one sample sequenced in a study of shared clonotypes between healthy human individuals. Repertoires were generated with immunoSEQ multiplex PCR, while TCRdb's copy carries only in-frame clones and drops some. The sample records about 110,000 clones, 55% to 70% being singletons. The specimen was memory CD8+ T cells sorted from blood. The subset denotes: CD45RO+ cells pooled with CCR7-negative TemRA cells. These TCRs come from a woman aged 30 to 39 in good health.

This rearrangement joins TRBV6-6 to TRBJ1-3; D is unclear. Germline loops: CDR1 MNHNY, CDR2 SVGAGI (reference sequence). V was cut by 0 bases and J by 1 base, with 4 bases left in between. This CDR3 comprises 14 residues. CDR3 bases: TGTGCCAGCAGTTACTCTAAGTCTGGAAACACCATATATTTT. Its translation is CASSYSKSGNTIYF.

This rearrangement joins TRBV5-4 to TRBJ2-7, with D uncertain. V was cut by 0 bases and J by 1 base, with 11 bases left in between. This CDR3 is built from 15 residues. Germline V gives CDR1 SGHNT, CDR2 YYREEE (reference sequence). CDR3 nucleotides: TGTGCCAGCAGCTTGGACAATTTAGGGTCCTACGAGCAGTACTTC. This translates into CASSLDNLGSYEQYF.

The table lists this clone with many counts. The DNA for the CDR3 is TGTGCCAGCAGCTTCGTCCTGGGGGAGGGCATCTCTGAAGCTTTCTTT. Residues: CASSFVLGEGISEAFF. The chain carries TRBV5-4 and TRBJ1-1; TRBD1 is a possible D gene (5 bases). CDR1 and CDR2 (germline): SGHNT, YYREEE (reference sequence). CDR3 size: 16 residues. Trimming took 2 bases from V and 6 from J, leaving 20 bases between them.

The V gene is TRBV29-1, the J gene TRBJ1-2; TRBD1 aligns across 8 bases. Germline loops: CDR1 SQVTM, CDR2 ANQGSEA. V dropped 6 bases and J dropped 3; count of bases not matched to a gene: 9. CDR3 length: 14 amino acids. DNA for the CDR3: TGCAGCGTCGCAGCAGGGGGCACTTACTATGGCTACACCTTC. Its protein is CSVAAGGTYYGYTF.

This clone has a handful of counts. The chain employs TRBV5-1 and TRBJ1-5; D gene ambiguous. CDR1 SGHRS and CDR2 YFSETQ come from the germline V gene. The CDR3 has 15 amino acids. Trimming cost V 0 bases and J 0 bases, with 7 bases left between them. The CDR3 region has the DNA TGCGCCAGCAGCTTGGGCGTGACTAGCAATCAGCCCCAGCATTTT. Translating it yields CASSLGVTSNQPQHF. The entire variable domain, with the rest obtained from reference TRBV5-1 and TRBJ1-5, is as follows: KAGVTQTPRYLIKTRGQQVTLSCSPISGHRSVSWYQQTPGQGLQFLFEYFSETQRNKGNFPGRFSGRQFSNSRSEMNVSTLELGDSALYLCASSLGVTSNQPQHFGDGTRLSIL.

J is TRBJ1-5 and V is TRBV7-2, with 8 bases lining up with TRBD1. This CDR3 spans 18 amino acids. Germline V gene sequence: CDR1 SGHTA, CDR2 FQGNSA. Losses at the gene ends were 4 bases for V and 7 bases for J; bases not matched to a gene: 18. The CDR3 DNA reads TGTGCCAGCAGCTCATGGGTAAAGTTAGACAGGGGACAGCAGCCCCAGCATTTT. This gives the protein CASSSWVKLDRGQQPQHF.

CDR3 residues: CASSDPGGDQPQHF. DNA for the CDR3: TGTGCCAGCAGTGATCCGGGGGGTGATCAGCCCCAGCATTTT. This rearrangement joins TRBV25-1 to TRBJ1-5, with TRBD1 as a possible D gene (5 bases). CDR1 is MGHDK, CDR2 SYGVNS, per germline. The V end lost 3 bases, the J end lost 5 bases, and 11 bases lay between the germline ends. The CDR3 contains 14 residues.

The rearrangement uses TRBV11-2 and TRBJ1-2, with 12 bases aligning to TRBD1. The V segment lost 0 bases and the J segment 7 bases; nucleotides outside the gene matches: 9. CDR3 size: 17 residues. CDR1 SGHAT and CDR2 FQNNGV come from the germline V gene. The CDR3 loop reads CASSLDPSGTGGFGYTF. The CDR3 DNA sequence: TGTGCCAGCAGCTTAGATCCCTCCGGGACAGGGGGCTTTGGCTACACCTTC. The entire variable domain, with the rest obtained from reference TRBV11-2 and TRBJ1-2, is as follows: EAGVAQSPRYKIIEKRQSVAFWCNPISGHATLYWYQQILGQGPKLLIQFQNNGVVDDSQLPKDRFSAERLKGVDSTLKIQPAKLEDSAVYLCASSLDPSGTGGFGYTFGSGTRLTVV.

This clone was seen a single time. The genes are TRBV21-1 and TRBJ1-5; no DNA check was done on the table's D call, TRBD1. TRBV21-1 is termed a pseudogene. The CDR3 consists of 16 residues. CDR3 residues: CASSKKDRGPNQPQHF. DNA for the CDR3: TGTGCCAGCAGCAAAAAGGACAGAGGTCCCAATCAGCCCCAGCATTTT.

CDR3 sequence: CASSPKWGLEAFF. The CDR3 bases are TGTGCCAGCAGCCCTAAGTGGGGACTTGAAGCTTTCTTT. The rearrangement links TRBV25-1 to TRBJ1-1, with a tentative D call TRBD1 (5 bases). The germline V gene encodes CDR1 MGHDK and CDR2 SYGVNS. This CDR3 is built from 13 residues. Trimming took 6 bases from V and 7 from J, leaving 15 bases between them.

The V and J genes are TRBV5-4 and TRBJ2-7, with TRBD2 identical over 12 bases. V was pared by 2 bases and J by 12 bases, with 6 bases of the junction left unmatched. Germline V gene lookup returns CDR1 SGHNT and CDR2 YYREEE (reference sequence). The CDR3 covers 13 residues. The DNA for the CDR3 is TGTGCCAGCAGCTTAGGGACTAGCGGGTATTGGTACTTC. Translated, it gives CASSLGTSGYWYF.

This sequence joins TRBV2 and TRBJ2-7; TRBD1 aligns across 8 bases. Germline-derived CDR1 and CDR2 are SNHLY and FYNNEI. The V and J ends lost 6 bases and 1 base, in that order; junction bases with no gene match: 5. The length of the CDR3 is 14 residues. Here the CDR3 DNA reads TGTGCCAGCAGAGGACAGGGATCTTCCTACGAGCAGTACTTC. It specifies CASRGQGSSYEQYF.

J is TRBJ1-1 and V is TRBV30; possible D gene TRBD1, 5 bases. The germline gives CDR1 GTSNPN, CDR2 SVGIG (reference sequence). This CDR3 is built from 14 residues. V was pared by 4 bases and J by 1 base, with 13 bases between. The CDR3 sequence is CAWTLGRWNTEAFF. The CDR3 DNA reads TGTGCCTGGACCCTGGGACGGTGGAACACTGAAGCTTTCTTT.

The CDR3: CAISGADRGGYEQYF. Here the CDR3 DNA reads TGTGCCATCAGTGGAGCAGACAGGGGGGGCTACGAGCAGTACTTC. J is TRBJ2-7 and V is TRBV10-3; TRBD1 agrees at 9 bases. This CDR3 contains 15 residues. From germline, CDR1 is ENHRY and CDR2 SYGVKD. The ends lost 4 bases at V and 3 bases at J; junction bases unmatched: 7.

The chain uses TRBV11-2 and TRBJ2-1; TRBD2 agrees at 12 bases. Looked up from germline, CDR1 is SGHAT and CDR2 is FQNNGV. CDR3 length: 15 residues. With 5 bases clipped from V and 12 bases from J, the junction kept 11 bases outside the gene matches. This CDR3 is CASSSLAGGNLGQFF. DNA of the CDR3: TGTGCCAGCAGCAGCCTAGCGGGAGGGAACCTAGGGCAGTTCTTC.

The rearrangement links TRBV6-6 to TRBJ1-4; D is ambiguous. Germline loops: CDR1 MNHNY, CDR2 SVGAGI (reference sequence). The CDR3 runs 15 residues. The V end lost 4 bases, the J end lost 6 bases, and 15 bases lay between the germline ends. The CDR3 here is CASSSVGREHEKLFF. In DNA form, the CDR3 reads TGTGCCAGCAGTTCCGTGGGGAGGGAACATGAAAAACTGTTTTTT.

This clone was seen only a few times. The CDR3 nucleotides read TGTGCCAGCAGTCCCGGGACAGTCCTAGTTTATGGTGAAAAACTGTTTTTT. Encoded protein: CASSPGTVLVYGEKLFF. J is TRBJ1-4 and V is TRBV7-9; TRBD1 agrees at 7 bases. CDR1 is SEHNR, CDR2 FQNEAQ, per germline (reference sequence). The CDR3 is 17 residues long. Unmatched junction bases numbered 17, after V lost 6 bases and J lost 7 bases.